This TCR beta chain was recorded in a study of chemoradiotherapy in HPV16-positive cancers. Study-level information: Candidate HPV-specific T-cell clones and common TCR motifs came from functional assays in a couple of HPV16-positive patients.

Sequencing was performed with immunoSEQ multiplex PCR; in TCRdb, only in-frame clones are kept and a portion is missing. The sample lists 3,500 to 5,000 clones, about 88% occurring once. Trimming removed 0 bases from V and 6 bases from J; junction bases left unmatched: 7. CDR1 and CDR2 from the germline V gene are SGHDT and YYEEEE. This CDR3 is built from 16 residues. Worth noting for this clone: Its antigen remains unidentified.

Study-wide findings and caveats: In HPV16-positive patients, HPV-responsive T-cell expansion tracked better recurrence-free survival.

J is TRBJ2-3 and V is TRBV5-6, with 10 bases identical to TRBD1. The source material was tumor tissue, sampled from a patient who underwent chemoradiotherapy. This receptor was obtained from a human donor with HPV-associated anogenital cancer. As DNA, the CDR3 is TGTGCCAGCAGCTTGGGACAGGGGGCCTCACCCGATACGCAGTATTTT. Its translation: CASSLGQGASPDTQYF. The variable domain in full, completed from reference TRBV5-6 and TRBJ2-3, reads DAGVTQSPTHLIKTRGQQVTLRCSPKSGHDTVSWYQQALGQGPQFIFQYYEEEERQRGNFPDRFSGHQFPNYSSELNVNALLLGDSALYLCASSLGQGASPDTQYFGPGTRLTVL.